These 12 T cell receptor beta chains came from one sample sequenced in a study of blood T cell repertoires in COVID-19. Sequencing used immunoSEQ multiplex PCR; TCRdb keeps in-frame clones, though not all of them. Of under 300,000 clones listed, roughly 84% are singletons. The sample consisted of peripheral blood. Receptors were obtained from a woman between 40 and 50 years old who had recovered from COVID-19.

V gene TRBV5-5 combines with J gene TRBJ1-5; D is perhaps TRBD1 (6 bases). The germline V gene encodes CDR1 SGHKS and CDR2 YYEKEE (reference sequence). The CDR3 consists of 15 residues. Trimming left V 4 bases short and J 0 bases short, with 11 bases between. CDR3 residues: CASSRTAYSNQPQHF. CDR3 in DNA: TGTGCCAGCAGCCGGACAGCTTATAGCAATCAGCCCCAGCATTTT.

This sequence joins TRBV20-1 and TRBJ2-7, with D perhaps TRBD2 (5 bases). Germline V gene lookup returns CDR1 DFQATT and CDR2 SNEGSKA (reference sequence). Trimming took 3 bases from V and 2 from J, leaving 17 bases between them. This CDR3 has 15 residues. The CDR3 is CSASGWGAQPYEQYF. The CDR3 coding sequence is TGCAGTGCTAGTGGGTGGGGAGCTCAGCCCTACGAGCAGTACTTC.

The V call is TRBV11-1, the J call TRBJ2-7; 8 positions agree with TRBD2. The CDR3 sequence is 15 residues long. CDR1 and CDR2 from the germline V gene are SGHAT and FQDESV (reference sequence). V trimming: 1 base; J trimming: 7 bases; junction bases outside the gene matches: 9. The CDR3 region is CASSLGWTSLPEQYF. CDR3 DNA sequence: TGTGCCAGCAGCTTAGGGTGGACTAGCCTCCCGGAGCAGTACTTC.

The gene calls are TRBV28 and TRBJ1-5; D remains ambiguous. V was pared by 3 bases and J by 3 bases, with 9 bases between. Germline CDR1 is MDHEN and CDR2 is SYDVKM. This CDR3 contains 14 residues. The CDR3 spells CASSFPTANQPQHF. In DNA, the CDR3 is TGTGCCAGCAGTTTTCCCACAGCCAATCAGCCCCAGCATTTT.

The J gene is TRBJ2-7, the V gene TRBV10-2; TRBD1 aligns across 8 bases. The CDR3 loop spans 13 amino acids. Trimming removed 7 bases from V and 5 bases from J; junction bases left unmatched: 7. CDR1 WSHSY and CDR2 SAAADI come from the germline V gene. The CDR3 nucleotides read TGCGCCAGCATTAGACAGGGGATCAACGAGCAGTACTTC. Translating it yields CASIRQGINEQYF.

V is TRBV27 and J is TRBJ1-1, with D hard to call. This CDR3 is built from 13 residues. Trimming cost V 3 bases and J 4 bases, with 9 bases left between them. CDR1 MNHEY and CDR2 SMNVEV come from the germline V gene (reference sequence). Here the CDR3 DNA reads TGTGCCAGCAGTTTGCGGTGGAGCACTGAAGCTTTCTTT. Protein product: CASSLRWSTEAFF.

The chain recombines TRBV19 with TRBJ2-1; D is unclear. Per germline, CDR1 LNHDA and CDR2 SQIVND (reference sequence). V shed 0 bases and J shed 4 bases, with 7 bases lying between them. The CDR3 runs to 14 residues. CDR3: CASSIDQRYNEQFF. CDR3 nucleotide sequence: TGTGCCAGTAGTATAGATCAGAGGTACAATGAGCAGTTCTTC.

The chain is built from TRBV6-4 and TRBJ1-2, with 10 bases fitting TRBD1. CDR3 length equals 13 residues. Germline-derived CDR1 and CDR2 are MRHNA and SNTAGT. J was trimmed by 3 bases and V by 6 bases; bases with no gene match: 1. The CDR3 reads CASRGTGDYGYTF. In nucleotides, the CDR3 is TGTGCCAGCAGAGGGACAGGGGACTATGGCTACACCTTC.

The chain is built from TRBV25-1 and TRBJ2-5; D gene ambiguous. Between the trimmed V and J ends, which lost 4 bases and 0 bases, there was a span of 9 bases. CDR3 length equals 14 residues. Germline CDR1 MGHDK, CDR2 SYGVNS. The CDR3 reads CASSGLRDQETQYF. Written as DNA, the CDR3 is TGTGCCAGCAGTGGTCTCCGGGACCAAGAGACCCAGTACTTC.

The chain carries TRBV10-3 and TRBJ1-1; TRBD1 matches at 8 bases. Germline CDR1 is ENHRY and CDR2 is SYGVKD. The CDR3 extends over 14 amino acids. J gave up 3 bases and V 5 bases, and 5 bases lay outside the gene matches. CDR3 sequence: CAISRDRMDTEAFF. CDR3 bases: TGTGCCATCAGTCGGGACAGGATGGACACTGAAGCTTTCTTT.

As to this clone: Within the sample, other DNA sequences also encode this same CDR3. The rearrangement uses TRBV18 and TRBJ2-3; 12 bases match TRBD2. This CDR3 has 16 residues. Trimming at V came to 3 bases and at J to 4 bases, leaving 5 bases not matched to a gene. Germline loops: CDR1 KGHSH, CDR2 LQKENI. In DNA form, the CDR3 reads TGTGCCAGCTCACCCCTAGCGGGGGGGCCGTCAGATACGCAGTATTTT. Protein: CASSPLAGGPSDTQYF.

This rearrangement joins TRBV6-4 to TRBJ2-1; perhaps TRBD2 as D (6 bases). V lost 6 bases and J 5 bases, leaving 14 bases between the germline ends. Per the germline V gene, CDR1 is MRHNA and CDR2 is SNTAGT. CDR3 length equals 14 residues. DNA for the CDR3: TGTGCCAGCAGCCCTCCGGGGGAGAACAATGAGCAGTTCTTC. It is translated as CASSPPGENNEQFF.